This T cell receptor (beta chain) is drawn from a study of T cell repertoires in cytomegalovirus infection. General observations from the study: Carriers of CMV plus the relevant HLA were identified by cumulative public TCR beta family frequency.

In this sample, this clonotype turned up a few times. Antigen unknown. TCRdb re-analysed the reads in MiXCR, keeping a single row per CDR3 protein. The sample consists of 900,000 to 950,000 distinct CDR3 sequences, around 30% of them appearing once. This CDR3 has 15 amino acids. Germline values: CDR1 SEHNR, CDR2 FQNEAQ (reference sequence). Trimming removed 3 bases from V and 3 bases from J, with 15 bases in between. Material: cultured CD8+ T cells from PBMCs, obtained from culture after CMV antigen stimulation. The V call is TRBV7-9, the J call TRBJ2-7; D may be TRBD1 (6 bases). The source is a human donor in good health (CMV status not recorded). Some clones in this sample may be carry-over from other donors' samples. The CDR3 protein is CASSFWSRGIYEQYF. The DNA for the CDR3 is TGTGCCAGCAGCTTTTGGAGCAGGGGAATCTACGAGCAGTACTTC. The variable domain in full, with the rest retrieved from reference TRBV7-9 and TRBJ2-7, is DTGVSQNPRHKITKRGQNVTFRCDPISEHNRLYWYRQTLGQGPEFLTYFQNEAQLEKSRLLSDRFSAERPKGSFSTLEIQRTEQGDSAMYLCASSFWSRGIYEQYFGPGTRLTVT.